One and the same sample provided the 18 T cell receptor beta chains below, sequenced in a study of T cell repertoires in cytomegalovirus infection. These receptors' antigens are unknown. TCRdb reanalysed the reads using MiXCR and keeps one entry per CDR3 protein. The data contain some 940,000 distinct CDR3 sequences, roughly 30% of them singletons. Sequencing used cultured CD8+ T cells from PBMCs, obtained from culture after CMV antigen stimulation. All receptors derive from a human donor in good health (CMV status not recorded). Some clones in this sample may be carry-over from other donors' samples.

The chain recombines TRBV29-1 with TRBJ2-7; 10 positions match TRBD1. CDR1 and CDR2 from the germline V gene are SQVTM and ANQGSEA. V shed 7 bases and J 2 bases; nucleotides not matched to a gene: 11. The CDR3 runs 15 residues. CDR3 coding DNA: TGCAGCGCGGGGGGCGGGACAGGGGCGGCCTACGAGCAGTACTTC. Translating gives CSAGGGTGAAYEQYF.

CDR3 sequence reads: CASSSVGAGKNNEQFF. CDR3 bases: TGTGCCAGCAGCTCAGTCGGGGCAGGGAAGAACAATGAGCAGTTCTTC. The chain joins TRBV7-4 to TRBJ2-1; possibly TRBD1 or TRBD2 for D (5 bases each). This CDR3 is 16 amino acids long. Deletions cut 4 bases from V and 5 bases from J, with 18 bases between. Germline CDR1 and CDR2: SGHVT and SQSDAQ.

This clonotype has a handful of counts. The J gene is TRBJ1-2, the V gene TRBV15, with D unclear. The CDR3 extends over 14 amino acids. Trimming removed 0 bases from V and 4 bases from J, with 9 bases in between. Per germline, CDR1 LNHNV and CDR2 YYDKDF (reference sequence). The CDR3, as DNA: TGTGCCACCAGCAGAGATTTAGGCAGCTATGGCTACACCTTC. Its protein product is CATSRDLGSYGYTF.

A word on this clonotype: At one end the junction does not follow the germline gene, possibly because of a read error. V and J are TRBV10-3 and TRBJ2-5; 10 nucleotides agree with TRBD2. Germline values: CDR1 ENHRY, CDR2 SYGVKD. The CDR3 sequence is 15 residues long. Here the CDR3 DNA reads TGTGCCATCAGTGGGGGTAGCGGGGGGCCGGAGACCCGGTACTTC. Its translation: CAISGGSGGPETRYF.

This clonotype has more than one count but fewer than ten. The CDR3 sequence: CASSDEGGHGETQYF. CDR3 DNA: TGTGCCAGCAGCGACGAGGGGGGACATGGGGAGACCCAGTACTTC. The chain recombines TRBV9 with TRBJ2-5; D is perhaps TRBD1 or TRBD2 (6 bases each). This CDR3 is built from 15 residues. Germline CDR1 and CDR2: SGDLS and YYNGEE. Between the trimmed V and J ends, which lost 3 bases and 5 bases, there was a span of 17 bases.

This clonotype was seen only once. One end of the junction does not line up with germline, which may come from a read error. The chain combines TRBV19 with TRBJ2-3; tentative D call: TRBD2 (7 bases). The V gene's germline CDR1 is LNHDA and CDR2 SQIVND (reference sequence). The CDR3 runs 16 residues. The CDR3 DNA follows: TGTGCCAGTAAAACGGTTGGAGGGGGGGCCTCAGATATGCAGTATTTT. This translates into CASKTVGGGASDMQYF.

This clonotype was seen a handful of times. This chain connects TRBV7-6 to TRBJ2-1; 9 bases match TRBD1. Germline trimming cut 5 bases from V and 8 bases from J; bases unmatched to any gene: 10. CDR1 and CDR2 (germline): SGHVS, FNYEAQ. The CDR3 extends over 15 amino acids. The chain's CDR3 is CASSIRTGARDEQFF. The CDR3 DNA is TGTGCCAGCAGCATACGGACAGGGGCGAGGGATGAGCAGTTCTTC.

The chain joins TRBV12-3 or TRBV12-4 to TRBJ2-1; D is tentatively TRBD1 or TRBD2 (6 bases each). This CDR3 is 17 amino acids long. The V end lost 3 bases, the J end lost 0 bases, and 15 bases lay between the germline ends. The DNA for the CDR3 is TGTGCCAGCAGTTTTCCATCGGGGGCTAGCTCCTACAATGAGCAGTTCTTC. It translates to CASSFPSGASSYNEQFF.

This clonotype was counted between two and nine times. This chain's CDR3 is CASGSLGSGGPGRQYF. In DNA form, the CDR3 reads TGTGCTAGTGGTTCCCTGGGTAGCGGGGGCCCTGGGAGGCAGTATTTT. The chain carries TRBV12-5 and TRBJ2-3; 9 bases fit TRBD2. In germline, CDR1 is LGHNT, CDR2 FRNRAP. This CDR3 spans 16 amino acids. The V segment lost 4 bases and the J segment 11 bases; nucleotides outside the gene matches: 16.

This clonotype was detected a few times. This chain connects TRBV12-3 or TRBV12-4 to TRBJ2-3; 8 bases fit TRBD2. This CDR3 has 15 residues. Trimming took 5 bases from V and 0 from J; bases not matched to a gene: 4. The CDR3 DNA is TGTGCCAGCAGTGAAACTAGCGGAAGCACAGATACGCAGTATTTT. This sequence encodes CASSETSGSTDTQYF.

The chain links TRBV12-3 or TRBV12-4 to TRBJ1-1; TRBD1 might be the D (6 bases). Trimming took 4 bases from V and 4 from J, leaving 19 bases between them. The CDR3 runs 16 residues. The CDR3 reads CASSYGGGAPATEAFF. For the CDR3, the DNA is TGTGCCAGCAGTTATGGGGGGGGGGCCCCAGCCACTGAAGCTTTCTTT.

This clonotype was observed a few times. In DNA form, the CDR3 reads TGTGCCACCAGGGGGTCCGTCGAAGCTTTCTTT. This translates into CATRGSVEAFF. J is TRBJ1-1 and V is TRBV24-1; no clear D gene. Germline CDR1 and CDR2: KGHDR and SFDVKD. Trimming took off 7 bases at V and 8 bases at J, with 10 bases between the two ends. The CDR3 spans 11 residues.

This rearrangement joins TRBV20-1 to TRBJ2-7; 14 bases match TRBD2. CDR1 and CDR2 from the germline V gene are DFQATT and SNEGSKA (reference sequence). The CDR3 extends over 15 amino acids. V lost 8 bases, J lost 0 bases, and 6 bases stayed unmatched. DNA for the CDR3: TGCAGTCCCCTCGGGACTAGCGGGGGCTCCTACGAGCAGTACGTC. As protein: CSPLGTSGGSYEQYV.

The rearrangement joins TRBV28 to TRBJ2-5, with D unclear. Trimming cost V 3 bases and J 2 bases, with 16 bases left between them. This CDR3 has 16 residues. Per germline, CDR1 MDHEN and CDR2 SYDVKM. CDR3 loop: CASSFRTVVWQETQYF. The CDR3 DNA follows: TGTGCCAGCAGTTTTCGCACAGTCGTTTGGCAAGAGACCCAGTACTTC.

This sequence joins TRBV5-3 and TRBJ2-1, with D possibly matching TRBD1 (5 bases). TRBV5-3 is noted as an ORF with a role that remains uncertain. Trimming pared 8 bases from V and 4 bases from J, leaving 19 bases between. This CDR3 spans 15 amino acids. The CDR3 loop is CASSIETAEYNEQFF. CDR3 sequence (DNA): TGTGCCAGCAGCATCGAGACAGCCGAATACAATGAGCAGTTCTTC.

V gene TRBV27 combines with J gene TRBJ2-7; 9 bases are a match to TRBD2. Germline lookup yields CDR1 MNHEY and CDR2 SMNVEV (reference sequence). The junction had 4 bases not matched to a gene; V was cut back by 4 bases and J by 0 bases. The CDR3 is 15 amino acids. In nucleotides, the CDR3 is TGTGCCAGCAGTTCTGGCGGGGGGGCCTCCTACGAGCAGTACGTC. Encoded protein: CASSSGGGASYEQYV.

V gene TRBV27 combines with J gene TRBJ2-1; D is uncertain. The CDR3 contains 15 residues. V was trimmed by 7 bases and J by 0 bases, leaving 13 bases between them. Germline assignment: CDR1 MNHEY and CDR2 SMNVEV (reference sequence). The DNA for the CDR3 is TGTGCCAGCACGCTAAGTTCTTACTCCTACAATGAGCAGTTCTTC. Protein: CASTLSSYSYNEQFF.

This clonotype was recorded many times. The chain has TRBV7-6 and TRBJ2-5, with 7 bases matching TRBD2. V dropped 4 bases and J dropped 4; count of bases not matched to a gene: 9. This CDR3 is 15 amino acids long. From germline, CDR1 is SGHVS and CDR2 FNYEAQ. The CDR3 spells CASSSPPSGAETQYF. Written as DNA, the CDR3 is TGTGCCAGCAGCTCCCCACCAAGCGGGGCAGAGACCCAGTACTTC.